Listed here are 20 T cell receptor beta chains from one sample, sequenced in a study of blood T cell repertoires in COVID-19. Sequenced by immunoSEQ multiplex PCR; TCRdb stores in-frame clones only, minus some. The sample shows fewer than 250,000 clones, approximately 80% of them seen only once. Sequenced: peripheral blood. The source is a woman between 45 and 65 years old with acute or convalescent COVID-19.

V and J are TRBV21-1 and TRBJ1-1; TRBD1 is the table's D call and was not checked against the DNA. TRBV21-1 counts as a pseudogene. This CDR3 has 14 residues. This chain's CDR3 is CASSKRDRNTEAFF. The CDR3 nucleotides read TGTGCCAGCAGCAAAAGGGACAGGAACACTGAAGCTTTCTTT.

This clone has only one observation. This sequence joins TRBV27 and TRBJ1-1, with D possibly TRBD1 on 6 matching bases. The ends were cut back, 5 bases at V and 0 bases at J, with 16 bases in the middle. This CDR3 contains 16 residues. Germline CDR1 reads MNHEY; CDR2 reads SMNVEV (reference sequence). DNA of the CDR3: TGTGCCAGCAGTCTGCGGACAGCTGGAATGAACACTGAAGCTTTCTTT. It is translated as CASSLRTAGMNTEAFF.

To note about this clone: The germline gene is not matched at one end of the junction; a read error may be the cause. The rearrangement joins TRBV6-1 to TRBJ1-2; D might be TRBD1 (6 bases). CDR3 length: 15 amino acids. In germline, CDR1 is MNHNS, CDR2 SASEGT. The CDR3 coding sequence is TGTGCCAGCACTGAAACGGGGGGCCTGAACTATGGCTACACCTTC. The encoded protein is CASTETGGLNYGYTF.

The chain joins TRBV5-1 to TRBJ1-1, with D uncertain. The V end lost 5 bases, the J end lost 6 bases, and 11 bases lay between the germline ends. Germline assignment: CDR1 SGHRS and CDR2 YFSETQ. The CDR3 has 12 residues. For the CDR3, the DNA is TGCGCCAGCAGTACCGGGTCCGCTGAAGCTTTCTTT. The encoded protein is CASSTGSAEAFF.

The genes are TRBV7-8 and TRBJ1-2; no firm D call. V lost 5 bases and J 5 bases, leaving 12 bases between the germline ends. The V gene's germline CDR1 is SGHVS and CDR2 FQNEAQ. This CDR3 region has 13 residues. This CDR3 is CASSLGMRYGYTF. CDR3 nucleotide sequence: TGTGCCAGCAGCCTAGGAATGCGGTATGGCTACACCTTC.

The rearrangement links TRBV12-3 or TRBV12-4 to TRBJ1-2; D is perhaps TRBD1 (5 bases). The CDR3 runs to 13 residues. The germline V and J ends were trimmed by 8 bases and 4 bases, with 14 bases remaining between them. The CDR3 here is CASSRGEAYGYTF. The CDR3 DNA sequence: TGTGCCAGCTCCCGGGGGGAGGCCTATGGCTACACCTTC.

This chain connects TRBV11-3 to TRBJ2-3; a weak D match, TRBD2 (6 bases). Trimming removed 5 bases at V and 5 bases at J, with 17 bases between. CDR3 length equals 15 residues. In germline, CDR1 is SGHNT, CDR2 YENEEA. CDR3 protein: CASSPTGSWGDTQYF. The CDR3 DNA is TGTGCCAGCAGCCCAACCGGGAGCTGGGGAGATACGCAGTATTTT.

The rearrangement links TRBV5-1 to TRBJ2-7; D not certain. CDR1 SGHRS and CDR2 YFSETQ come from the germline V gene. The CDR3 spans 14 residues. Trimming removed 0 bases from V and 7 bases from J, with 14 bases in between. The CDR3 is CASSLDSASREQYF. The DNA for the CDR3 is TGCGCCAGCAGCTTGGACAGTGCGTCAAGGGAGCAGTACTTC.

The chain has TRBV7-6 and TRBJ2-2; D remains ambiguous. Germline V gene sequence: CDR1 SGHVS, CDR2 FNYEAQ. The CDR3 runs to 15 residues. V was clipped by 2 bases and J by 0 bases, with 7 bases between them. The CDR3: CASSLRSTNTGELFF. In nucleotides, the CDR3 is TGTGCCAGCAGCTTACGCAGTACGAACACCGGGGAGCTGTTTTTT.

The V call is TRBV4-1, the J call TRBJ2-7; the match to TRBD2 covers 15 bases. CDR3 size: 16 residues. Unmatched junction bases numbered 5, after V lost 1 base and J lost 7 bases. Germline CDR1 is MGHRA and CDR2 is YSYEKL. CDR3 DNA sequence: TGCGCCAGCAGCCAAGCCTCCGGGACTAGCGGGAGGGAGCAGTACTTC. Translating gives CASSQASGTSGREQYF.

V gene TRBV6-2 or TRBV6-3 combines with J gene TRBJ1-2, with TRBD1 matching 7 bases. In germline, CDR1 is MNHEY, CDR2 SVGEGT. The CDR3 covers 14 residues. Trimming took 6 bases from V and 8 from J; bases not matched to a gene: 12. The CDR3 DNA is TGTGCCAGCAGACCTCCGACAGGGCCGGCCGGCTACACCTTC. Translated: CASRPPTGPAGYTF.

The rearrangement uses TRBV4-3 and TRBJ1-1, with TRBD1 matching 8 bases. The ends lost 6 bases at V and 3 bases at J; junction bases unmatched: 6. CDR3 length equals 14 residues. Germline CDR1 and CDR2: LGHNA and YSLEER. DNA for the CDR3: TGCGCCAGCAGAGGGAACAGGGGGTACACTGAAGCTTTCTTT. Its translation is CASRGNRGYTEAFF.

This clone was recorded once. The chain uses TRBV6-6 and TRBJ2-3; 9 bases align to TRBD2. CDR3 length: 16 amino acids. With 5 bases clipped from V and 0 bases from J, the junction kept 6 bases outside the gene matches. CDR1 and CDR2 from the germline V gene are MNHNY and SVGAGI (reference sequence). CDR3 DNA sequence: TGTGCCAGCAGTCCAGGCGGGGGGGCTAGCACAGATACGCAGTATTTT. Amino acid sequence: CASSPGGGASTDTQYF.

The chain links TRBV10-3 to TRBJ2-3, with 12 bases matching TRBD2. The CDR3 length is 15 residues. Germline CDR1 ENHRY, CDR2 SYGVKD. The junction had 5 bases not matched to a gene; V was cut back by 10 bases and J by 0 bases. DNA of the CDR3: TGTGCCACCGGACTAGCGGGACCCAGCACAGATACGCAGTATTTT. Its protein product is CATGLAGPSTDTQYF.

The chain has TRBV7-2 and TRBJ2-1; D is perhaps TRBD2 (6 bases). Trimming took 5 bases from V and 8 from J, leaving 19 bases between them. The CDR3 sequence is 15 residues long. CDR1 is SGHTA and CDR2 is FQGNSA in the germline V gene. In DNA form, the CDR3 reads TGTGCCAGCAGCCGGGGGAGCCTCCGCCGGGATGAGCAGTTCTTC. It codes for CASSRGSLRRDEQFF.

The rearrangement uses TRBV5-1 and TRBJ2-2, with 11 bases matching TRBD2. The germline gives CDR1 SGHRS, CDR2 YFSETQ. The CDR3 sequence is 15 residues long. The J segment lost 5 bases and the V segment lost 5 bases, leaving 5 bases of the junction unmatched. The CDR3 DNA follows: TGCGCCAGCAGGGCACTAGCGGGGGATACCGGGGAGCTGTTTTTT. Encoded protein: CASRALAGDTGELFF.

The CDR3 region has the DNA TGTGCCAGCTCACCACTGTTAGCGGCTCCGGGTACAGATACGCAGTATTTT. It codes for CASSPLLAAPGTDTQYF. This chain joins TRBV18 and TRBJ2-3; tentatively, D is TRBD2 (6 bases). The V gene's germline CDR1 is KGHSH and CDR2 LQKENI. CDR3 length equals 17 residues. Between the trimmed V and J ends, which lost 1 base and 3 bases, there was a span of 17 bases.

This rearrangement joins TRBV2 to TRBJ1-5; the D gene is possibly TRBD1 (6 bases). V shed 6 bases and J shed 0 bases, with 12 bases lying between them. This CDR3 has 15 amino acids. Germline V gene data show CDR1 as SNHLY and CDR2 as FYNNEI. CDR3 residues: CASRRTDHSNQPQHF. DNA for the CDR3: TGTGCCAGCAGGAGGACAGACCATAGCAATCAGCCCCAGCATTTT.

V is TRBV18 and J is TRBJ2-1, with 9 bases lining up with TRBD1. This CDR3 is 15 amino acids long. Germline-derived CDR1 and CDR2 are KGHSH and LQKENI. Trimming took 5 bases from V and 9 from J; bases not matched to a gene: 11. The CDR3 bases are TGTGCCAGCTCAAAGACGGGACAGGGCATCGGTGAGCAGTTCTTC. Its translation: CASSKTGQGIGEQFF.

In its sample, this clone was seen once. The rearrangement links TRBV27 to TRBJ1-2, with D maybe TRBD1 (6 bases). The CDR3 contains 14 residues. The germline V gene encodes CDR1 MNHEY and CDR2 SMNVEV (reference sequence). The germline V and J ends were trimmed by 4 bases and 4 bases, with 13 bases remaining between them. The CDR3 here is CASSYHRASYGYTF. As DNA, the CDR3 is TGTGCCAGCAGTTACCACAGGGCGAGCTATGGCTACACCTTC.